Listed below are T cell receptor beta chains from one sample, sequenced in a study of T cells in localized non-small cell lung cancer. Sequencing used immunoSEQ multiplex PCR; TCRdb keeps in-frame clones, though not all of them. Among 40,000 to 65,000 clones listed, 65% to 85% were seen once. The material was peripheral blood mononuclear cells, obtained before any cancer treatment. These TCRs come from a man between 35 and 75 years old with stage III lung adenocarcinoma. Both conserved end residues are trimmed from each CDR3. Only part of the rows carry a size: once, few, many, or a class if the clone is expanded.

v_call clone_size cdr3_aa
TRBV28 NA ASRIAHLYEQY
TRBV7-9 NA ASSVFGRPEEAF
TRBV6-1 NA ATSRGQEETQY
TRBV7-3 NA ASSPMRGASSYNEQF
TRBV6-1 NA AATRDGQAGYEQY
TRBV4-1 NA ASSQVDFSYEQY
TRBV9 NA ASSAGLAGGQREQY
TRBV27 NA ASRPQLAGGRAYEQY
TRBV30 few AWEGWGTNTEAF
TRBV7-2 NA ASSLSSLQYNEKLF
TRBV2 NA ASSEGRDRHWAF
TRBV29-1 NA SVLQGGDETQY
TRBV6-1 NA ASSERVETQY
TRBV28 NA ASSLREVYGYT
TRBV15 few ATSRDRGTPNEQF
TRBV2 NA ASSEGTISGNTIY
TRBV10-3 NA AISESHRNSPLH
TRBV10-3 NA AIRGDINHYGYT